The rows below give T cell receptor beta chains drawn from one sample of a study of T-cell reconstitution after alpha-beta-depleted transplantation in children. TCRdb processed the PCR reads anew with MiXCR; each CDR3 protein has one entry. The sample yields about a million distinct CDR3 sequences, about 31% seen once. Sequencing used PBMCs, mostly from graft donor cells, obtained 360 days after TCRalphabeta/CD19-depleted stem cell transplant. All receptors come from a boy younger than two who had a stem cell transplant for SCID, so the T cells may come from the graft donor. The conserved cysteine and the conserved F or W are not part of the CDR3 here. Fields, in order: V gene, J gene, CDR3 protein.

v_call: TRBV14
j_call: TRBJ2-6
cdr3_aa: ASSQDWGRRPGVSGANVLT

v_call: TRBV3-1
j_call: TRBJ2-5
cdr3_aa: ASRPQGAEETQY

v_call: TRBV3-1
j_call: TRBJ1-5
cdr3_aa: ASSQGVVTGGHQPQH

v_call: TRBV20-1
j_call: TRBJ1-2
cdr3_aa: SLPTGWGYT

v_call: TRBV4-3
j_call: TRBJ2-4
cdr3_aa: ASSLQGTKNIQY

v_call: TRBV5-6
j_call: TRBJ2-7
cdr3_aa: ASSPTPDEQY

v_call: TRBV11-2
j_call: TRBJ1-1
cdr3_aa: ASSFTGIGDTEAF

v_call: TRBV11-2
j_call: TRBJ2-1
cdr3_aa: ASRSAGGPTNEQF

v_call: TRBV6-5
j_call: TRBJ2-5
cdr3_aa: ASSDRGKTQY

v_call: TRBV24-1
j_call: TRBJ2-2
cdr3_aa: ATSENRRAGELF

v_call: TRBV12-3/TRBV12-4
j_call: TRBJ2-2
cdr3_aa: ASSLMAGATGELF

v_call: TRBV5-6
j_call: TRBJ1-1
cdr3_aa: ASSLDGGWLLNTEAF

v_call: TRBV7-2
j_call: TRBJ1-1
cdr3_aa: ASSRAGGPSNTEAF

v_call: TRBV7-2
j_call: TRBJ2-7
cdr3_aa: ASSLGSGRTYEQY

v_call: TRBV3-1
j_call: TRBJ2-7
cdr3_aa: ASSLPGQGIFEQY

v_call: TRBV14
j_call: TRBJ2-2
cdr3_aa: ASSQALADNTGELF

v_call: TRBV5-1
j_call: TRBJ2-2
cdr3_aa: ASRREGNTGELF

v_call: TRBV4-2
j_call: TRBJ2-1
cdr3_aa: ASSQDRGDNEQF

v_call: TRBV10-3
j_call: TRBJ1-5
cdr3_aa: AISANRDQPQH

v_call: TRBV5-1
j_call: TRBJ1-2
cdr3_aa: ASSLGWTGGFGYT